The 22 T cell receptor beta chains in this list originate from one sample, sequenced in a study of blood T cells in healthy people across ages. A sample-barcoded 5' primer and a J-beta primer mix were used in a second PCR of roughly 7 to 11 cycles. Each CDR3 protein gets one entry after TCRdb re-called the 5' RACE reads with MiXCR. The sample carries 1.5 million to 2 million distinct CDR3 sequences, roughly 27% recorded once. Sequenced sample: blood. The receptors originated from a woman aged 25 to 45 in good health.

V gene TRBV18 combines with J gene TRBJ2-1; 7 bases fit TRBD1. Germline trimming cut 3 bases from V and 7 bases from J; bases unmatched to any gene: 6. This CDR3 has 14 residues. Germline CDR1 and CDR2: KGHSH and LQKENI. The CDR3 sequence is CASSPRQGENEQFF. In DNA, the CDR3 is TGTGCCAGCTCACCGAGGCAGGGGGAAAATGAGCAGTTCTTC.

There are many counts of this clonotype. The genes are TRBV12-3 or TRBV12-4 and TRBJ2-1; D tentatively reads TRBD1 or TRBD2 (5 bases each). The germline V and J ends were trimmed by 2 bases and 10 bases, with 12 bases remaining between them. This CDR3 is 13 amino acids long. CDR3 amino acids: CASSLIAWGEQFF. For the CDR3, the DNA is TGTGCCAGCAGTTTAATAGCGTGGGGGGAGCAGTTCTTC.

Ten or more counts support this clonotype. The chain combines TRBV20-1 with TRBJ2-1; 9 bases fit TRBD1. V trimming: 0 bases; J trimming: 3 bases; junction bases outside the gene matches: 6. The CDR3 runs 16 residues. Looked up from germline, CDR1 is DFQATT and CDR2 is SNEGSKA (reference sequence). Here the CDR3 reads CSARDPGTGNYNEQFF. The DNA for the CDR3 is TGCAGTGCTAGAGATCCCGGGACAGGGAACTACAATGAGCAGTTCTTC.

This clonotype occurred a few times. The junction does not match germline at one end; this may be a read error. The V call is TRBV12-5, the J call TRBJ2-5; D possibly matches TRBD1 or TRBD2 (5 bases each). Germline CDR1 is LGHNT and CDR2 is FRNRAP. This CDR3 spans 15 amino acids. The CDR3 region has the DNA TGTGCTGGTGGTTTGGTTAAAGAGGGACGAGAGACCCAGTACTTC. Translating gives CAGGLVKEGRETQYF. Supplemented by reference TRBV12-5 and TRBJ2-5, the full variable domain reads DARVTQTPRHKVTEMGQEVTMRCQPILGHNTVFWYRQTMMQGLELLAYFRNRAPLDDSGMPKDRFSAEMPDATLATLKIQPSEPRDSAVYFCAGGLVKEGRETQYFGPGTRLLVL.

This clonotype was seen at least ten times. The chain employs TRBV20-1 and TRBJ2-4, with 8 bases matching TRBD1. This CDR3 spans 14 amino acids. V lost 3 bases and J lost 6; bases outside the gene matches: 7. Germline V lookup: CDR1 DFQATT, CDR2 SNEGSKA (reference sequence). The chain's CDR3 is CSASRTGSGNIQYF. The CDR3 DNA reads TGCAGTGCTAGTAGGACAGGGAGCGGAAACATTCAGTACTTC.

This clonotype has a count of ten or more. The genes are TRBV12-3 or TRBV12-4 and TRBJ1-4; the match to TRBD1 covers 8 bases. The V and J ends lost 6 bases and 2 bases, in that order; junction bases with no gene match: 2. The CDR3 is 14 amino acids. CDR3 amino acids: CASSRTGTNEKLFF. CDR3 in DNA: TGTGCCAGCAGCCGGACAGGGACTAATGAAAAACTGTTTTTT.

The chain uses TRBV7-9 and TRBJ2-7; 10 bases align to TRBD2. Germline V gives CDR1 SEHNR, CDR2 FQNEAQ (reference sequence). J was trimmed by 7 bases and V by 2 bases; bases with no gene match: 8. The length of the CDR3 is 15 residues. CDR3 in amino acids: CASSLSGRASGEQYF. The CDR3, as DNA: TGTGCCAGCAGCTTAAGCGGGAGGGCCTCTGGAGAGCAGTACTTC.

This clonotype was counted between two and nine times. The chain's CDR3 is CASSDRLAGPTKQFF. DNA for the CDR3: TGTGCCAGCAGCGACCGACTAGCGGGCCCGACCAAGCAGTTCTTC. This chain links TRBV12-3 or TRBV12-4 with TRBJ2-1; 10 bases align to TRBD2. This CDR3 comprises 15 residues. The trim removed 6 bases at V and 11 bases at J, leaving 13 bases unmatched.

Notes on this clonotype: One end of the junction is discordant with germline, which a read error may explain. The chain employs TRBV5-6 and TRBJ2-3; D possibly corresponds to TRBD1 (6 bases). The CDR3 length is 14 residues. Germline V gives CDR1 SGHDT, CDR2 YYEEEE. CDR3 in amino acids: CASSGREGGDTQYF. The CDR3 region has the DNA TGCGCCAGCAGTGGCAGGGAAGGGGGAGATACGCAGTATTTT.

This clonotype was recorded a few times. The chain uses TRBV5-6 and TRBJ2-1; D may be TRBD1 (6 bases). The V end lost 0 bases, the J end lost 5 bases, and 9 bases lay between the germline ends. The length of the CDR3 is 14 residues. Germline V gene data show CDR1 as SGHDT and CDR2 as YYEEEE. The CDR3 coding sequence is TGTGCCAGCAGCTTGGCCAGGGGTGACAATGAGCAGTTCTTC. It encodes CASSLARGDNEQFF.

This clonotype was observed a few times. The chain recombines TRBV28 with TRBJ2-7; D unresolved. The CDR3 covers 14 residues. Between the trimmed V and J ends, which lost 6 bases and 4 bases, there was a span of 16 bases. Germline CDR1 is MDHEN and CDR2 is SYDVKM. As DNA, the CDR3 is TGTGCCAGCAGATCATCCGACATCGGGTACGAGCAGTACTTC. Its translation: CASRSSDIGYEQYF.

This clonotype was detected many times. The chain links TRBV29-1 to TRBJ2-3, with D maybe TRBD2 (6 bases). With 3 bases removed from V and 2 bases from J, the gap between germline ends came to 15 bases. The CDR3 is 15 amino acids. CDR1 is SQVTM and CDR2 is ANQGSEA in the germline V gene. The chain's CDR3 is CSVDTGTGITDTQYF. CDR3 bases: TGCAGCGTTGACACCGGGACTGGAATCACAGATACGCAGTATTTT.

This clonotype was seen a handful of times. The genes are TRBV10-3 and TRBJ1-2; no reliable D call. This CDR3 is built from 13 residues. CDR1 and CDR2 (germline): ENHRY, SYGVKD. Trimming took off 2 bases at V and 3 bases at J, with 7 bases between the two ends. CDR3 coding DNA: TGTGCCATCAGTGAGGGCCAGTACTATGGCTACACCTTC. This codes for CAISEGQYYGYTF.

This clonotype has only a few counts. The chain has TRBV7-2 and TRBJ2-1, with 7 positions matching TRBD2. Germline CDR1 reads SGHTA; CDR2 reads FQGNSA. Losses at the gene ends were 4 bases for V and 1 base for J; bases not matched to a gene: 16. The CDR3 loop spans 19 amino acids. CDR3 bases: TGTGCCAGCAGCTCCCCCAGAAGCGGGGCGGCAGGATCCTACAATGAGCAGTTCTTC. Residues: CASSSPRSGAAGSYNEQFF.

This clonotype was detected a few times. The chain is built from TRBV29-1 and TRBJ2-2; TRBD2 is a possible D gene (5 bases). The germline V and J ends were trimmed by 2 bases and 6 bases, with 13 bases remaining between them. CDR3 length: 14 amino acids. Germline CDR1 and CDR2: SQVTM and ANQGSEA. DNA of the CDR3: TGCAGCGTTGAACATCGACGGGGTTCCGGGGAGCTGTTTTTT. Translating gives CSVEHRRGSGELFF.

This clonotype has ten or more counts. J is TRBJ2-7 and V is TRBV5-1, with 7 nucleotides matching TRBD2. Germline CDR1 reads SGHRS; CDR2 reads YFSETQ. Losses at the gene ends were 1 base for V and 3 bases for J; bases not matched to a gene: 10. The CDR3 runs to 16 residues. The CDR3 is CASSLLLKAGIYEQYF. The CDR3 DNA follows: TGCGCCAGCAGCTTGCTGTTGAAAGCGGGAATCTACGAGCAGTACTTC.

Concerning this clonotype: A junction end diverges from the germline sequence, so it may reflect a read error. This chain uses TRBV5-5 with TRBJ1-6; D call uncertain. Germline lookup yields CDR1 SGHKS and CDR2 YYEKEE (reference sequence). This CDR3 has 16 residues. CDR3 in amino acids: CASSLRIFSYNSPPHF. Written as DNA, the CDR3 is TGTGCCAGCAGCTTGAGGATTTTCTCCTATAATTCACCCCCCCACTTT.

This clonotype was observed a few times. In DNA form, the CDR3 reads TGTGCCAGCAGCATATACTCCGGGGGGGCCGGTGAGCAGTTCTTC. Amino acids: CASSIYSGGAGEQFF. The J gene is TRBJ2-1, the V gene TRBV7-9, with 8 bases identical to TRBD2. Germline V gene sequence: CDR1 SEHNR, CDR2 FQNEAQ (reference sequence). The CDR3 consists of 15 residues. Trimming cost V 5 bases and J 9 bases; bases outside gene matches: 12.

For the CDR3, the DNA is TGTGCCAGCAGTAGACAGCCGGCAGATACGCAGTATTTT. Translation: CASSRQPADTQYF. The chain combines TRBV28 with TRBJ2-3; the D gene is possibly TRBD1 (5 bases). Per germline, CDR1 MDHEN and CDR2 SYDVKM. The CDR3 covers 13 residues. V lost 5 bases and J lost 4, with 10 bases in between.

This clonotype was recorded a few times. The V call is TRBV11-2, the J call TRBJ1-6; no definite D call. The germline CDR1 and CDR2 sequences are SGHAT and FQNNGV. V lost 4 bases to trimming and J lost 6 bases, with 19 bases between them. This CDR3 has 17 residues. As DNA, the CDR3 is TGTGCCAGCAGCTCTGATTTGGGAGCTTTCGGTAATTCACCCCTCCACTTT. Its translation is CASSSDLGAFGNSPLHF.

This clonotype has ten or more counts. The chain combines TRBV29-1 with TRBJ2-5, with TRBD1 matching over 7 bases. Germline-derived CDR1 and CDR2 are SQVTM and ANQGSEA. The CDR3 extends over 13 amino acids. CDR3 nucleotides: TGCAGTGCTAGAGGGGGCTACCAAGAGACCCAGTACTTC. Protein sequence: CSARGGYQETQYF.

This clonotype was recorded a few times. The genes are TRBV20-1 and TRBJ2-7; a weak D match, TRBD2 (5 bases). Per germline, CDR1 DFQATT and CDR2 SNEGSKA (reference sequence). V was cut by 6 bases and J by 3 bases, with 18 bases left in between. This CDR3 spans 14 amino acids. CDR3 sequence: CSAPSSQGGYEQYF. CDR3 bases: TGCAGTGCCCCGAGTTCTCAAGGAGGCTACGAGCAGTACTTC.